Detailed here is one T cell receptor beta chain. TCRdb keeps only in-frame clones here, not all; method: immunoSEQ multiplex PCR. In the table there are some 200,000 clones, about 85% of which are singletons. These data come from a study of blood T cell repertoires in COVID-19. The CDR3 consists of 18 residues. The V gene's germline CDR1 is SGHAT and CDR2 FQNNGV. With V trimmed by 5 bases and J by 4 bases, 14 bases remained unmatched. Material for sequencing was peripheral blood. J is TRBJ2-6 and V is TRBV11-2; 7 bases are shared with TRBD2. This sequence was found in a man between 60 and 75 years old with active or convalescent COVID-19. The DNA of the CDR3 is TGTGCCAGCAGCCCAAAGACCCCCGGGGGGTGGGGGGCCAACGTCCTGACTTTC. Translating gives CASSPKTPGGWGANVLTF.